The entry that follows covers one T cell receptor (beta chain) sequence. The entry originates in a study of CD8 T cells in Susac syndrome. The V and J ends lost 6 bases and 2 bases, in that order; junction bases with no gene match: 7. CDR3 length: 16 residues. With random hexamers, reverse transcription was performed on about 0.5 to 1 ug of RNA. The immunoSEQ assay covered 54 Vbeta and 13 Jbeta segments for CDR3. From the immunoSEQ multiplex PCR reads, TCRdb called clonotypes with MiXCR, one entry per CDR3 protein. The profile shows approximately 170,000 distinct CDR3 sequences, just over 90% of them singletons. Sequencing of TCR beta was undertaken in CD8+ and CD4+ T cells derived from blood.

The chain carries TRBV12-3 or TRBV12-4 and TRBJ1-3; 10 bases map to TRBD1. The sequenced material came from CD4+ T cells from PBMCs. This receptor was taken from a human donor in good health. The DNA of the CDR3 is TGTGCCAGCAGCCCCGCAGGACAGGGGGCTGGAAACACCATATATTTT. Its protein is CASSPAGQGAGNTIYF.